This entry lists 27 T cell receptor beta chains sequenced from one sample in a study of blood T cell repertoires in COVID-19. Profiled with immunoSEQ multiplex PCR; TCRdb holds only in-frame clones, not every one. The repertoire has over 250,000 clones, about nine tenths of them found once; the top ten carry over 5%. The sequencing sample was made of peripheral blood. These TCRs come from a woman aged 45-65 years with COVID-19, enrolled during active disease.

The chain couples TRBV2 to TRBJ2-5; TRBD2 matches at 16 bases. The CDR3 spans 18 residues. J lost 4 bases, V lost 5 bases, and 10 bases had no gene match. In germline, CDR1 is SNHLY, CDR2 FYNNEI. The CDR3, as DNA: TGTGCCAGCAGTTGGGGGGGACTAGCGGGAGGGCTCGGAGAGACCCAGTACTTC. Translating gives CASSWGGLAGGLGETQYF.

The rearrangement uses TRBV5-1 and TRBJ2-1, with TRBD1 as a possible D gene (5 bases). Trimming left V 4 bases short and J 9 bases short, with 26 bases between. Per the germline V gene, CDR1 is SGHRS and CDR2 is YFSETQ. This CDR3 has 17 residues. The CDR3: CASSPPKGERGAFEQFF. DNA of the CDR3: TGCGCCAGCAGCCCACCCAAGGGCGAAAGGGGCGCATTTGAGCAGTTCTTC.

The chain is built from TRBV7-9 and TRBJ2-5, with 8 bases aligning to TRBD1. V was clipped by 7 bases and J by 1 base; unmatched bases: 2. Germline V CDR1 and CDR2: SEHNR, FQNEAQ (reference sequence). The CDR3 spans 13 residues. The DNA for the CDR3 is TGTGCCAGCACCGACAGGGGCCAAGAGACCCAGTACTTC. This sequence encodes CASTDRGQETQYF.

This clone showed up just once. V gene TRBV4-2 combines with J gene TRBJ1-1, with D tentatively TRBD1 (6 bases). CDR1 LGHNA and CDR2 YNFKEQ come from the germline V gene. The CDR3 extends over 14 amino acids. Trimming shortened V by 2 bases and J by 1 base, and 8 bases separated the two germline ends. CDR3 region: CASSQSDRNTEAFF. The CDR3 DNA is TGTGCCAGCAGCCAATCGGACAGGAACACTGAAGCTTTCTTT.

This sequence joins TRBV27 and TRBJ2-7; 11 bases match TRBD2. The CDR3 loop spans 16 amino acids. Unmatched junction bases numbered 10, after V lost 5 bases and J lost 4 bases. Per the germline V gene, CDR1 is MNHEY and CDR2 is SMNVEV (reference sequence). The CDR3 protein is CASSLTPTSGAYEQYF. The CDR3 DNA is TGTGCCAGCAGTCTAACCCCGACTAGCGGGGCTTACGAGCAGTACTTC.

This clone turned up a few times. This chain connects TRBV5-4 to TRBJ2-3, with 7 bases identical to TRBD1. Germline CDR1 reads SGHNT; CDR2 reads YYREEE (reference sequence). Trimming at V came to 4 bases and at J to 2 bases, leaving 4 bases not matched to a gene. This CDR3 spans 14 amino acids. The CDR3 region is CASSTGQYTDTQYF. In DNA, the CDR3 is TGTGCCAGCAGCACGGGACAGTACACAGATACGCAGTATTTT.

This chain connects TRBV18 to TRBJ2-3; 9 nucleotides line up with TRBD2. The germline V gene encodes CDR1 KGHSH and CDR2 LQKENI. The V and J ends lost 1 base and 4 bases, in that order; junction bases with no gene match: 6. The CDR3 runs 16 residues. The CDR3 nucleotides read TGTGCCAGCTCACCACGTGATAGCGGGAGTTCAGATACGCAGTATTTT. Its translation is CASSPRDSGSSDTQYF.

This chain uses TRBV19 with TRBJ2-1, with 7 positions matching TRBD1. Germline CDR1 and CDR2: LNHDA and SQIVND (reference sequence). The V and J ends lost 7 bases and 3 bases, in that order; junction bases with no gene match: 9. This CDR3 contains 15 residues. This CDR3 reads CASKKQGRDYNEQFF. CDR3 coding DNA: TGTGCCAGTAAAAAACAGGGGCGAGACTACAATGAGCAGTTCTTC.

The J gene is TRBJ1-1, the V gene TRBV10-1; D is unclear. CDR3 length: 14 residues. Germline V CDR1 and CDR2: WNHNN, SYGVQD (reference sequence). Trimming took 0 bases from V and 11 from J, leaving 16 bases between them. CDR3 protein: CASSESPTALRAFF. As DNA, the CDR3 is TGCGCCAGCAGTGAGTCCCCAACAGCTCTCCGGGCTTTCTTT.

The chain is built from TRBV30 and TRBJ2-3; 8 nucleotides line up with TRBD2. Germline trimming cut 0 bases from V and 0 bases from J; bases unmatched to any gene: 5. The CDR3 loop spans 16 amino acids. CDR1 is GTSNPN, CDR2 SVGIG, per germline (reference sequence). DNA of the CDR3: TGTGCCTGGAGTGTCGGGCTAGCGGGTAGCACAGATACGCAGTATTTT. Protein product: CAWSVGLAGSTDTQYF.

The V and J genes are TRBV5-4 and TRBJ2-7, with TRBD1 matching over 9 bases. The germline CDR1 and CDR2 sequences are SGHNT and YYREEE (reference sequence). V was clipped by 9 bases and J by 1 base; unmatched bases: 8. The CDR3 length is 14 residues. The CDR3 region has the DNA TGTGCCATTTCGGACAGGGGTACTTCCTACGAGCAGTACTTC. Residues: CAISDRGTSYEQYF. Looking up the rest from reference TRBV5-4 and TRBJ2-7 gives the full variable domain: ETGVTQSPTHLIKTRGQQVTLRCSSQSGHNTVSWYQQALGQGPQFIFQYYREEENGRGNFPPRFSGLQFPNYSSELNVNALELDDSALYLCAISDRGTSYEQYFGPGTRLTVT.

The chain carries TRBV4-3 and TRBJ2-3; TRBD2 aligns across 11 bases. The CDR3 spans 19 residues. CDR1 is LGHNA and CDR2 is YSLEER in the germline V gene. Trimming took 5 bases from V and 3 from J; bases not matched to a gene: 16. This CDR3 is CASSYRVSATSGRTDTQYF. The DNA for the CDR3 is TGCGCCAGCAGCTACCGCGTTTCGGCCACTAGCGGGAGAACAGATACGCAGTATTTT.

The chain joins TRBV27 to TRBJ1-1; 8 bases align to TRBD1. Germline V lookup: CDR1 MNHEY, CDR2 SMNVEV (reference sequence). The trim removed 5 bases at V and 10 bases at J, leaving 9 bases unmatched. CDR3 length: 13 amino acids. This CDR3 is CASSPTGVVRAFF. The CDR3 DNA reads TGTGCCAGCAGTCCGACAGGGGTTGTGAGAGCTTTCTTT.

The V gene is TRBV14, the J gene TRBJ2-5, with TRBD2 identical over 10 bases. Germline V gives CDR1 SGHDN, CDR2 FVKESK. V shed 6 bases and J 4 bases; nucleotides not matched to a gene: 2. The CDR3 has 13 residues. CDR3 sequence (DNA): TGTGCCAGCAGGGTAGCGGGAGGAGAGACCCAGTACTTC. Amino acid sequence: CASRVAGGETQYF. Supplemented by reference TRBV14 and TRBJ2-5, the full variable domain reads EAGVTQFPSHSVIEKGQTVTLRCDPISGHDNLYWYRRVMGKEIKFLLHFVKESKQDESGMPNNRFLAERTGGTYSTLKVQPAELEDSGVYFCASRVAGGETQYFGPGTRLLVL.

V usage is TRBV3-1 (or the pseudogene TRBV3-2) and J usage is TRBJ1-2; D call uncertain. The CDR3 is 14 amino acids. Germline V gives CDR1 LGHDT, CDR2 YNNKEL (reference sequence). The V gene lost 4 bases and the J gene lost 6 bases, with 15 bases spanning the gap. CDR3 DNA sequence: TGTGCCAGCAGCCCAGTGGAGTATCGTGATGGCTACACCTTC. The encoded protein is CASSPVEYRDGYTF.

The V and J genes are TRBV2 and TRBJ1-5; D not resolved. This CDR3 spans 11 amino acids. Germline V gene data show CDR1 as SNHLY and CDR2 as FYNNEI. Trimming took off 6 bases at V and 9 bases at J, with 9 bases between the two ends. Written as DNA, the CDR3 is TGTGCCAGCAGGGTGGGAGGGCCCCAGCATTTT. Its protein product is CASRVGGPQHF.

In nucleotides, the CDR3 is TGTGCCAGCAGTTTACACGGGGGCAATGAGCAGTTCTTC. Translating it yields CASSLHGGNEQFF. J is TRBJ2-1 and V is TRBV27; possible D gene TRBD2, 6 bases. This CDR3 is 13 amino acids long. Trimming removed 2 bases from V and 6 bases from J, with 8 bases in between. Germline assignment: CDR1 MNHEY and CDR2 SMNVEV (reference sequence).

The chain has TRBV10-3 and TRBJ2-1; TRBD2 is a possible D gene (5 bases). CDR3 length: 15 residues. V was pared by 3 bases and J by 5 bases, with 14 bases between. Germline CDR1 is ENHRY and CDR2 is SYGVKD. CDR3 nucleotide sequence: TGTGCCATCAGTGATTTTTCCGCGGGTCACAATGAGCAGTTCTTC. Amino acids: CAISDFSAGHNEQFF.

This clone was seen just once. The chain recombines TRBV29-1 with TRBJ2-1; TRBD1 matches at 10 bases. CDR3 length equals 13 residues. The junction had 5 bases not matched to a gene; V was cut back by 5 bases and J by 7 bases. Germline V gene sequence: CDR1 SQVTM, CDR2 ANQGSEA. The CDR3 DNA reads TGCAGCGTTTGGGACAGGGGACATAATGAGCAGTTCTTC. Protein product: CSVWDRGHNEQFF.

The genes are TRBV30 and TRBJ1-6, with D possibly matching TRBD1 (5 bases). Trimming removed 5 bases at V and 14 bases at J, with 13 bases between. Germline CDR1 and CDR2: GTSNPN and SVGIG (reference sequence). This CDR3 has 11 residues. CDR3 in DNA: TGTGCCTGGGGGACCTCGGACACCCTCCACTTT. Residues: CAWGTSDTLHF.

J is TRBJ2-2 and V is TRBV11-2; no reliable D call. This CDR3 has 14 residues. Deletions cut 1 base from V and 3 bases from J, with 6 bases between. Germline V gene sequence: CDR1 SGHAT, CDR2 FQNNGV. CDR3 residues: CASSLGLYTGELFF. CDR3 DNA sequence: TGTGCCAGCAGCTTAGGCCTATACACCGGGGAGCTGTTTTTT.

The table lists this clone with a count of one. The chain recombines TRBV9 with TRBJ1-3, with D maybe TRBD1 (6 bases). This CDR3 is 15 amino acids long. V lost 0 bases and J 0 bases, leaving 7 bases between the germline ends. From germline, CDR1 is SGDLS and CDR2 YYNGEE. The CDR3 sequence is CASSVGDISGNTIYF. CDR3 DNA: TGTGCCAGCAGCGTAGGGGACATCTCTGGAAACACCATATATTTT.

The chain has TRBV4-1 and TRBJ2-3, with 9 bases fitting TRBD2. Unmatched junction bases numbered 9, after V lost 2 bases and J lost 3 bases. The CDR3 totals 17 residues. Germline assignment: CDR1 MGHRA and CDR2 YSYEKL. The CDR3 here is CASSQSLAGSETDTQYF. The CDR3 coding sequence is TGCGCCAGCAGCCAATCTCTAGCGGGATCTGAGACAGATACGCAGTATTTT.

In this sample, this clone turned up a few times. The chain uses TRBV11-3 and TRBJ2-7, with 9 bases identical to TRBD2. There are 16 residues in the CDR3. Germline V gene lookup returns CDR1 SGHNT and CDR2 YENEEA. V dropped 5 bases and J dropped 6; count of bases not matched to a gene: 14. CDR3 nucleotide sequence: TGTGCCAGCAGCCAAGGCTGGCTAGCGGGACATTCCGAGCAGTACTTC. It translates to CASSQGWLAGHSEQYF.

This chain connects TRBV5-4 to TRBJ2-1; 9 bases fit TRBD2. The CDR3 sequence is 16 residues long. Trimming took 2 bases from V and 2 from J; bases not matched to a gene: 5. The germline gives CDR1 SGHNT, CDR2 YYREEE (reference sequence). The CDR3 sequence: CASSLPGLAAYNEQFF. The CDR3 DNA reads TGTGCCAGCAGCTTACCGGGACTAGCCGCCTACAATGAGCAGTTCTTC.

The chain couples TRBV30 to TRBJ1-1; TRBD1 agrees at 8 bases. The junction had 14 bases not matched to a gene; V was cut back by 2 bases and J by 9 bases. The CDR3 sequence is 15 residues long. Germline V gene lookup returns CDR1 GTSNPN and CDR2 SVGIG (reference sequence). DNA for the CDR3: TGTGCCTGGAGTCCCACGGACAGGGAGGCTCTTAAAGCTTTCTTT. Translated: CAWSPTDREALKAFF.

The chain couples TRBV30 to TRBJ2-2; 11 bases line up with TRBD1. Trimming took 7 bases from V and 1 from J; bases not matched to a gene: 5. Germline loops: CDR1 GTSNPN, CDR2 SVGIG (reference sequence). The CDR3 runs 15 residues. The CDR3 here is CALGTGGWNTGELFF. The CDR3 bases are TGTGCCTTGGGGACAGGGGGGTGGAACACCGGGGAGCTGTTTTTT.